This T cell receptor (beta chain) was sequenced for a study of control samples from healthy donors and cancer patients. Clones were read by immunoSEQ multiplex PCR, and TCRdb kept only the in-frame ones, dropping some. In the table there are 100,000 to 120,000 clones, 83% of which are singletons. Germline assignment: CDR1 SNHLY and CDR2 FYNNEI. V was shortened by 6 bases and J by 1 base, with 10 bases between the two germline ends. CDR3 length equals 13 residues. The genes are TRBV2 and TRBJ2-7; D not resolved. Sequenced sample: blood. The TCR originated in a woman between 50 and 59 years old in good health. This chain's CDR3 is CASRLQLSYEQYF. The DNA of the CDR3 is TGTGCCAGCAGGTTACAGCTTTCCTACGAGCAGTACTTC.